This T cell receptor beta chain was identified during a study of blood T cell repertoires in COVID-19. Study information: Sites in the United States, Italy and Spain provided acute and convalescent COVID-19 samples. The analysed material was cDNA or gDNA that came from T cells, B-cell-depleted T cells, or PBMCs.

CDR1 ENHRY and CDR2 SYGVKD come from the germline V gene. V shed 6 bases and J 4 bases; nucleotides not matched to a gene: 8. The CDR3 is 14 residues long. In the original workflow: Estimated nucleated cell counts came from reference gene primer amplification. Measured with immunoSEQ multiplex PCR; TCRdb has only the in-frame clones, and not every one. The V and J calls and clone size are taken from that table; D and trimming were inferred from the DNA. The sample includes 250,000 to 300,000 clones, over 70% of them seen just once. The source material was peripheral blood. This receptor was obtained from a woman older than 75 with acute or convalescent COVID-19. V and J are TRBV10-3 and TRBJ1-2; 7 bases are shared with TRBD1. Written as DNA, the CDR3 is TGTGCCATCAGAGGGACAGTGACTTTCTATGGCTACACCTTC. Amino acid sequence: CAIRGTVTFYGYTF.